Sequencing of this T cell receptor beta chain was carried out in a study of T cell changes during pregnancy in multiple sclerosis. Clones were sequenced by immunoSEQ multiplex PCR, and TCRdb holds only the in-frame ones, with some missing. The table includes around 81,000 clones, approximately 92% detected once. J gave up 1 base and V 5 bases, and 7 bases lay outside the gene matches. The V gene's germline CDR1 is SGHRS and CDR2 YFSETQ. This CDR3 has 15 amino acids. The sample in question was peripheral blood, obtained after pregnancy. The chain joins TRBV5-1 to TRBJ2-3; TRBD1 aligns across 7 bases. This clonotype was obtained from a female donor in good health, enrolled as a control in a pregnancy study. DNA for the CDR3: TGCGCCAGCAGGGTACGGGACAGTGGCACAGATACGCAGTATTTT. It yields the protein CASRVRDSGTDTQYF.